The 8 T cell receptor beta chains below all came from one sample that was sequenced in a study of T cell responses to AZD1222 COVID-19 vaccine. Method: immunoSEQ multiplex PCR; TCRdb's copy keeps in-frame clones and lacks some. The profile shows approximately 100,000 clones, less than 90% of them singletons. The sequences come from peripheral blood, collected on day 0 of AZD1222 vaccination. The receptors here all came from an adult in good health.

This clone was recorded only once. The chain has TRBV6-5 and TRBJ1-5; unclear D gene. This CDR3 comprises 13 residues. V was shortened by 6 bases and J by 4 bases, with 10 bases between the two germline ends. From germline, CDR1 is MNHEY and CDR2 SVGAGI. CDR3 sequence: CASSHGWNQPQHF. CDR3 bases: TGTGCCAGCAGCCACGGTTGGAATCAGCCCCAGCATTTT.

The rearrangement links TRBV5-1 to TRBJ2-7; TRBD2 matches at 7 bases. V trimming: 0 bases; J trimming: 4 bases; junction bases outside the gene matches: 7. Looked up from germline, CDR1 is SGHRS and CDR2 is YFSETQ. The CDR3 loop spans 15 amino acids. The CDR3 is CASSLAAGESYEQYF. In DNA, the CDR3 is TGCGCCAGCAGCTTGGCTGCGGGAGAATCATACGAGCAGTACTTC.

The gene calls are TRBV27 and TRBJ1-5, with D perhaps TRBD1 (5 bases). The V and J ends lost 3 bases and 5 bases respectively, with 8 bases between them. Germline CDR1 reads MNHEY; CDR2 reads SMNVEV (reference sequence). This CDR3 spans 13 amino acids. CDR3 in DNA: TGTGCCAGCAGTTTTGGGGCTTATCAGCCCCAGCATTTT. Translated: CASSFGAYQPQHF.

In this sample, this clone turned up once. The V gene is TRBV4-1, the J gene TRBJ2-2; 10 positions match TRBD2. V lost 3 bases and J lost 4; bases outside the gene matches: 8. Germline lookup yields CDR1 MGHRA and CDR2 YSYEKL. The CDR3 length is 17 residues. The CDR3 reads CASSQRTSGNLTGELFF. The DNA for the CDR3 is TGCGCCAGCAGCCAGCGGACTAGCGGAAATCTCACCGGGGAGCTGTTTTTT.

The chain combines TRBV20-1 with TRBJ2-7; 9 positions match TRBD1. Germline CDR1 reads DFQATT; CDR2 reads SNEGSKA (reference sequence). The ends lost 3 bases at V and 5 bases at J; junction bases unmatched: 11. The CDR3 has 15 amino acids. CDR3 DNA sequence: TGCAGTGCTAGTGCTGCCGGGACAGGGTTCGACGAGCAGTACTTC. Protein product: CSASAAGTGFDEQYF.

This chain connects TRBV9 to TRBJ1-2; TRBD1 agrees at 7 bases. CDR3 length: 15 residues. Germline CDR1 SGDLS, CDR2 YYNGEE. V trimming: 0 bases; J trimming: 7 bases; junction bases outside the gene matches: 9. CDR3 nucleotide sequence: TGTGCCAGCAGCGTAGATAACAGGGGAGGTCGTGGCTACACCTTC. It is translated as CASSVDNRGGRGYTF.

The chain has TRBV6-5 and TRBJ1-3; unclear D gene. CDR1 MNHEY and CDR2 SVGAGI come from the germline V gene. V lost 6 bases, J lost 2 bases, and 14 bases lay in between. The CDR3 is 15 amino acids. In DNA, the CDR3 is TGTGCCAGCAGCAACCGGAGGAAGCCTGGAAACACCATATATTTT. It encodes CASSNRRKPGNTIYF.

In its sample, this clone was seen once. CDR3 DNA sequence: TGTGCCACCAGGAGTACAGGTTTGACGGCACCCCTCCACTTT. This gives the protein CATRSTGLTAPLHF. The chain joins TRBV24-1 to TRBJ1-6, with a tentative D call TRBD1 (5 bases). Trimming stripped 7 bases from V and 11 bases from J, with 17 bases between. The germline V gene encodes CDR1 KGHDR and CDR2 SFDVKD. CDR3 size: 14 residues.